A single sample gave rise to the 30 T cell receptor beta chains below, sequenced in a study of OX40 agonist ivuxolimab in advanced cancers. Library method: the immunoSEQ multiplex PCR assay. Imported from immuneACCESS, the table was reduced by TCRdb to in-frame sequences with V and J called. These copies leave out some clones; in studies compared against another copy, an unresolved V gene accounts for under half, and the cause of the remainder is not known. The sample profile shows about 75,000 clones; roughly 85% of them were found once. The biggest ten clones account for roughly 8% of the sample. The sample here was CD4+ or CD8+ T cells sorted from blood, taken in a trial of the OX40 agonist ivuxolimab. These receptor sequences come from an adult with an advanced solid tumor such as melanoma, head and neck, liver or kidney cancer.

The chain joins TRBV11-3 to TRBJ1-3; D is uncertain. Trimming shortened V by 2 bases and J by 6 bases, and 2 bases separated the two germline ends. This CDR3 is built from 11 residues. CDR1 is SGHNT and CDR2 is YENEEA in the germline V gene. In DNA, the CDR3 is TGTGCCAGCAGCTTACAAAACACCATATATTTT. It codes for CASSLQNTIYF.

The V gene is TRBV7-2, the J gene TRBJ2-2; D ambiguous. This CDR3 is 15 amino acids long. V was clipped by 4 bases and J by 5 bases, with 14 bases between them. Germline V gene sequence: CDR1 SGHTA, CDR2 FQGNSA. The CDR3 nucleotides are TGTGCCAGCAGCTGGGCCCAGCCTGGAACCGGGGAGCTGTTTTTT. Protein sequence: CASSWAQPGTGELFF. Full variable domain (outside the CDR3, taken from reference TRBV7-2 and TRBJ2-2): GAGVSQSPSNKVTEKGKDVELRCDPISGHTALYWYRQSLGQGLEFLIYFQGNSAPDKSGLPSDRFSAERTGGSVSTLTIQRTQQEDSAVYLCASSWAQPGTGELFFGEGSRLTVL.

The V call is TRBV19, the J call TRBJ1-4, with D uncertain. The CDR3 extends over 15 amino acids. Germline CDR1 reads LNHDA; CDR2 reads SQIVND (reference sequence). V was shortened by 5 bases and J by 0 bases, with 10 bases between the two germline ends. CDR3 nucleotides: TGTGCCAGTAGTTTCTCGAGGGCAACTAATGAAAAACTGTTTTTT. It encodes CASSFSRATNEKLFF.

This clone was counted a single time. This chain joins TRBV7-8 and TRBJ2-5, with 8 bases identical to TRBD1. J lost 4 bases, V lost 5 bases, and 6 bases had no gene match. The germline CDR1 and CDR2 sequences are SGHVS and FQNEAQ. CDR3 size: 14 residues. CDR3 sequence reads: CASSRTGGRETQYF. The CDR3 region has the DNA TGTGCCAGCAGCAGAACAGGGGGGCGAGAGACCCAGTACTTC.

This chain links TRBV10-3 with TRBJ1-6; D perhaps matches TRBD1 (5 bases). This CDR3 region has 13 residues. Germline assignment: CDR1 ENHRY and CDR2 SYGVKD. Trimming left V 7 bases short and J 7 bases short, with 11 bases between. This chain's CDR3 is CAITGAENSPLHF. The CDR3 region has the DNA TGTGCCATCACTGGGGCCGAGAATTCACCCCTCCACTTT.

V and J are TRBV18 and TRBJ2-2; D remains unclear. V was shortened by 4 bases and J by 2 bases, with 5 bases between the two germline ends. The germline V gene encodes CDR1 KGHSH and CDR2 LQKENI. The CDR3 loop spans 13 amino acids. CDR3 amino acids: CASSLENTGELFF. The CDR3, as DNA: TGTGCCAGCTCACTTGAAAACACCGGGGAGCTGTTTTTT.

The chain joins TRBV2 to TRBJ2-5, with D perhaps matching TRBD2 (6 bases). The CDR3 spans 14 residues. Deletions cut 8 bases from V and 2 bases from J, with 15 bases between. Looked up from germline, CDR1 is SNHLY and CDR2 is FYNNEI. Here the CDR3 DNA reads TGTGCCAGCGCGCCGGGACTGAGGCAAGAGACCCAGTACTTC. Translated, it gives CASAPGLRQETQYF.

The chain couples TRBV6-1 to TRBJ1-5; D might be TRBD1 (5 bases). V dropped 3 bases and J dropped 0 bases, with 12 bases sitting between them. The germline gives CDR1 MNHNS, CDR2 SASEGT. The CDR3 runs 16 residues. Written as DNA, the CDR3 is TGTGCCAGCAGTGACCAAAGAGGGGCTAGCAATCAGCCCCAGCATTTT. It codes for CASSDQRGASNQPQHF.

The J gene is TRBJ2-3, the V gene TRBV12-5; D not resolved. The CDR3 is made up of 16 amino acids. With 1 base removed from V and 4 bases from J, the gap between germline ends came to 15 bases. The germline V gene has CDR1 LGHNT and CDR2 FRNRAP. The CDR3 nucleotides are TGTGCTAGTGGTTTGGCGGGCCCCAGTAAGGCAGATACGCAGTATTTT. Translation: CASGLAGPSKADTQYF. The variable domain in full, with the rest retrieved from reference TRBV12-5 and TRBJ2-3, is DARVTQTPRHKVTEMGQEVTMRCQPILGHNTVFWYRQTMMQGLELLAYFRNRAPLDDSGMPKDRFSAEMPDATLATLKIQPSEPRDSAVYFCASGLAGPSKADTQYFGPGTRLTVL.

The chain couples TRBV19 to TRBJ1-3; a possible D gene is TRBD1 (5 bases). CDR3 length: 14 residues. V gave up 8 bases and J gave up 3 bases, with 14 bases separating them. Germline V gives CDR1 LNHDA, CDR2 SQIVND (reference sequence). Here the CDR3 reads CASRARGDGNTIYF. CDR3 sequence (DNA): TGTGCCAGTCGAGCCCGGGGGGATGGAAACACCATATATTTT. The full variable domain, in which reference TRBV19 and TRBJ1-3 provide the parts outside the CDR3, is DGGITQSPKYLFRKEGQNVTLSCEQNLNHDAMYWYRQDPGQGLRLIYYSQIVNDFQKGDIAEGYSVSREKKESFPLTVTSAQKNPTAFYLCASRARGDGNTIYFGEGSWLTVV.

The chain combines TRBV7-9 with TRBJ2-5, with unresolved D. Between the trimmed V and J ends, which lost 1 base and 3 bases, there was a span of 6 bases. This CDR3 has 13 amino acids. CDR1 is SEHNR and CDR2 is FQNEAQ in the germline V gene (reference sequence). CDR3 protein: CASSLDTEETQYF. CDR3 bases: TGTGCCAGCAGCTTAGACACCGAAGAGACCCAGTACTTC.

CDR3 DNA sequence: TGTGCCAGCAGCTACAGGGTGGGGGAAAAACTGTTTTTT. It is translated as CASSYRVGEKLFF. This sequence joins TRBV7-2 and TRBJ1-4; possible D gene TRBD1, 6 bases. V dropped 4 bases and J dropped 8 bases, with 11 bases sitting between them. The length of the CDR3 is 13 residues. Per germline, CDR1 SGHTA and CDR2 FQGNSA.

CDR3: CASSPQGTGELFF. CDR3 DNA sequence: TGTGCCAGCAGCCCGCAGGGTACCGGGGAGCTGTTTTTT. The rearrangement uses TRBV7-3 and TRBJ2-2; possibly TRBD1 for D (5 bases). Trimming stripped 5 bases from V and 5 bases from J, with 9 bases between. The CDR3 runs 13 residues. From germline, CDR1 is SGHTA and CDR2 FQGTGA.

This clone showed up just a few times. The V and J genes are TRBV4-2 and TRBJ1-4; D is ambiguous. Germline CDR1 LGHNA, CDR2 YNFKEQ. The CDR3 runs to 15 residues. Trimming shortened V by 4 bases and J by 8 bases, and 17 bases separated the two germline ends. The CDR3 spells CASSRPESRREKLFF. The CDR3 DNA reads TGTGCCAGCAGCCGACCAGAGTCAAGACGGGAAAAACTGTTTTTT.

This rearrangement joins TRBV4-2 to TRBJ2-7, with 9 nucleotides matching TRBD1. J was trimmed by 6 bases and V by 2 bases; bases with no gene match: 8. This CDR3 is built from 15 residues. Germline V CDR1 and CDR2: LGHNA, YNFKEQ. This CDR3 is CASSQSGTGNGEQYF. The CDR3 region has the DNA TGTGCCAGCAGCCAAAGTGGGACAGGGAACGGCGAGCAGTACTTC.

V gene TRBV4-3 combines with J gene TRBJ1-2, with 12 bases lining up with TRBD1. CDR1 LGHNA and CDR2 YSLEER come from the germline V gene. The CDR3 covers 16 residues. With V trimmed by 3 bases and J by 8 bases, 10 bases remained unmatched. CDR3 in amino acids: CASSQGQGASLAGYTF. The CDR3 nucleotides are TGCGCCAGCAGCCAGGGACAGGGGGCGAGTTTGGCAGGCTACACCTTC.

The rearrangement joins TRBV6-6 to TRBJ1-2, with unresolved D. Trimming left V 2 bases short and J 8 bases short, with 12 bases between. The CDR3 has 13 residues. The V gene's germline CDR1 is MNHNY and CDR2 SVGAGI (reference sequence). The chain's CDR3 is CASSYEGPWGYTF. DNA of the CDR3: TGTGCCAGCAGTTACGAGGGCCCGTGGGGCTACACCTTC.

The V and J genes are TRBV7-3 and TRBJ2-6; D call uncertain. This CDR3 has 17 residues. Germline CDR1 SGHTA, CDR2 FQGTGA. Deletions cut 4 bases from V and 1 base from J, with 14 bases between. CDR3 residues: CASSYEPPASGANVLTF. Here the CDR3 DNA reads TGTGCCAGCAGCTACGAACCACCAGCTTCTGGGGCCAACGTCCTGACTTTC.

The chain has TRBV7-9 and TRBJ2-3; D is undetermined. Trimming removed 1 base from V and 0 bases from J, with 5 bases in between. The CDR3 consists of 14 residues. CDR1 SEHNR and CDR2 FQNEAQ come from the germline V gene (reference sequence). The CDR3 nucleotides are TGTGCCAGCAGCTTAGAAGGAAGCACAGATACGCAGTATTTT. Protein product: CASSLEGSTDTQYF.

The gene calls are TRBV5-1 and TRBJ1-1; D is unclear. This CDR3 region has 14 residues. From germline, CDR1 is SGHRS and CDR2 YFSETQ. V was cut by 6 bases and J by 1 base, with 13 bases left in between. CDR3 sequence: CASNGREGNTEAFF. As DNA, the CDR3 is TGCGCCAGCAATGGGAGAGAAGGGAACACTGAAGCTTTCTTT.

This rearrangement joins TRBV9 to TRBJ2-3; either TRBD1 or TRBD2 may fit D (5 bases each). Germline values: CDR1 SGDLS, CDR2 YYNGEE. CDR3 length equals 14 residues. V gave up 3 bases and J gave up 3 bases, with 11 bases separating them. The CDR3 reads CASSARGGTDTQYF. The CDR3 DNA reads as TGTGCCAGCAGCGCGAGGGGCGGGACAGATACGCAGTATTTT.

The chain is built from TRBV2 and TRBJ1-2, with 9 bases lining up with TRBD1. Per the germline V gene, CDR1 is SNHLY and CDR2 is FYNNEI. The CDR3 runs to 14 residues. J gave up 4 bases and V 5 bases, and 5 bases lay outside the gene matches. As DNA, the CDR3 is TGTGCCAGCAGTCTAGGACAGGGGACCTATGGCTACACCTTC. Its protein product is CASSLGQGTYGYTF.

The chain recombines TRBV5-6 with TRBJ1-1; D is unclear. This CDR3 spans 14 amino acids. The V end was cut by 1 base, the J end by 1 base, with 8 bases between. In germline, CDR1 is SGHDT, CDR2 YYEEEE. In nucleotides, the CDR3 is TGTGCCAGCAGCTTGCCCAACCCGAACACTGAAGCTTTCTTT. Translating gives CASSLPNPNTEAFF.

V is TRBV11-1 and J is TRBJ1-6, with 9 bases fitting TRBD1. V lost 4 bases, J lost 8 bases, and 6 bases stayed unmatched. Germline lookup yields CDR1 SGHAT and CDR2 FQDESV (reference sequence). The CDR3 totals 15 residues. CDR3 in DNA: TGTGCCAGCAGCTCCCAACAGGGGGCAGATTCACCCCTCCACTTT. Translating it yields CASSSQQGADSPLHF.

The chain employs TRBV28 and TRBJ2-3; TRBD2 matches 7 bases. Germline V gene lookup returns CDR1 MDHEN and CDR2 SYDVKM. The J segment lost 3 bases and the V segment lost 5 bases, leaving 5 bases of the junction unmatched. The CDR3 is 14 residues long. The CDR3 here is CASSPGGGTDTQYF. The CDR3 coding sequence is TGTGCCAGCAGTCCGGGGGGAGGGACAGATACGCAGTATTTT.

The chain uses TRBV5-1 and TRBJ1-5; D uncertain. The CDR3 is 16 amino acids. CDR1 SGHRS and CDR2 YFSETQ come from the germline V gene. V shed 0 bases and J shed 0 bases, with 10 bases lying between them. The CDR3 protein is CASSLDGANSNQPQHF. The DNA for the CDR3 is TGCGCCAGCAGCTTGGACGGAGCTAATAGCAATCAGCCCCAGCATTTT.

The chain recombines TRBV4-1 with TRBJ2-3, with a possible D match to TRBD2 (5 bases). The ends were cut back, 4 bases at V and 4 bases at J, with 9 bases in the middle. This CDR3 contains 13 residues. From germline, CDR1 is MGHRA and CDR2 YSYEKL. The CDR3 sequence: CASSLKEADTQYF. CDR3 nucleotide sequence: TGCGCCAGCAGCCTTAAGGAGGCAGATACGCAGTATTTT.

The chain couples TRBV6-4 to TRBJ2-1; 8 nucleotides line up with TRBD1. This CDR3 contains 13 residues. In germline, CDR1 is MRHNA, CDR2 SNTAGT. With 2 bases clipped from V and 6 bases from J, the junction kept 0 bases outside the gene matches. CDR3 in DNA: TGTGCCAGCAGTGACCAGGGGGCCAATGAGCAGTTCTTC. It yields the protein CASSDQGANEQFF.

V gene TRBV28 combines with J gene TRBJ1-5; tentative D call: TRBD1 (5 bases). This CDR3 has 15 amino acids. Trimming removed 7 bases from V and 0 bases from J, with 13 bases in between. CDR1 is MDHEN and CDR2 is SYDVKM in the germline V gene. The CDR3: CASTRAGISNQPQHF. As DNA, the CDR3 is TGTGCCAGCACCAGGGCGGGAATTAGCAATCAGCCCCAGCATTTT.

The chain combines TRBV19 with TRBJ2-3; 9 bases are shared with TRBD2. Trimming at V came to 2 bases and at J to 2 bases, leaving 5 bases not matched to a gene. Germline V gene data show CDR1 as LNHDA and CDR2 as SQIVND (reference sequence). This CDR3 has 16 amino acids. The CDR3 DNA is TGTGCCAGTAGTATAAACAGCGGGGGGATCACAGATACGCAGTATTTT. Amino acid sequence: CASSINSGGITDTQYF.